The rows below give T cell receptor beta chains drawn from one sample of a study of T cell repertoires in cytomegalovirus infection. TCRdb recomputed calls from the reads with MiXCR, one row per CDR3 protein. The table shows around 320,000 distinct CDR3 sequences, with 8% to 10% occurring only once. Sample: PBMCs. The receptors were sampled from a human donor in good health (CMV status not recorded). Some clones in this sample may be carry-over from other donors' samples. CDR3s include the opening cysteine and the closing phenylalanine or tryptophan. D genes are given only for firm matches. Clone size is not always given. Where it is, it says once, few, many or a class for expanded clones.

clone size	V gene	CDR3 length	D gene	J gene	CDR3 DNA	CDR3 protein
-	TRBV6-6	15	-	TRBJ1-1	TGTGCCAGCAGTTATCGGGACTTTACGAACACTGAAGCTTTCTTT	CASSYRDFTNTEAFF
few	TRBV6-5	15	-	TRBJ2-3	TGTGCCAGCAGACTCACGACTACTTACACAGATACGCAGTATTTT	CASRLTTTYTDTQYF
-	TRBV7-3	13	-	TRBJ1-2	TGTGCCAGCAGCTTACCAGCAGACCATGGCTACACCTTC	CASSLPADHGYTF
many	TRBV12-3/TRBV12-4	16	-	TRBJ2-5	TGTGCCAGCAGTTTAGCCCGGGGGAGGCCGTGGGAGACCCAGTACTTC	CASSLARGRPWETQYF
-	TRBV11-2	17	-	TRBJ1-5	TGTGCCAGCAGCTTAGTTGCCGGCTTATCTAGCAATCAGCCCCAGCATTTT	CASSLVAGLSSNQPQHF
many	TRBV7-2	16	-	TRBJ1-5	TGTGCCAGCAGCCCTCCGGCCGCAGGACCGAATCAGCCCCAGCATTTT	CASSPPAAGPNQPQHF
many	TRBV7-2	16	TRBD1	TRBJ1-2	TGTGCCAGCAGCGTAGACGTGACAGGGGATTTCTATGGCTACACCTTC	CASSVDVTGDFYGYTF
many	TRBV7-9	12	-	TRBJ2-5	TGTGCCAGCAGCTGGATTTTTGAGACCCAGTACTTC	CASSWIFETQYF
few	TRBV7-3	15	TRBD1	TRBJ1-2	TGTGCCAGCAGCTGGGGGACAGGGTCGTACTATGGCTACACCTTC	CASSWGTGSYYGYTF
many	TRBV7-2	14	-	TRBJ2-3	TGTGCCAGCAGCTCATCCTGGGGGGCAGATACGCAGTATTTT	CASSSSWGADTQYF
few	TRBV7-9	13	-	TRBJ1-2	TGTGCCAGCAGCTTAGGAGAGAAGAGGGGCTACACCTTC	CASSLGEKRGYTF
-	TRBV20-1	12	-	TRBJ1-4	TGCAGTGTAAGGACCTCCGGCGAAAAACTGTTTTTT	CSVRTSGEKLFF
many	TRBV7-9	17	TRBD1	TRBJ1-6	TGTGCCAGCAGCTTAGTCCTCACAGGGGAGGGGAATTCACCCCTCCACTTT	CASSLVLTGEGNSPLHF
few	TRBV6-1	21	TRBD2	TRBJ2-1	TGTGCCAGCAGTTACACGGTGGAGGCGGGGGAATATTCTAGCTCCTACAATGAGCAGTTCTTC	CASSYTVEAGEYSSSYNEQFF
few	TRBV12-3/TRBV12-4	15	-	TRBJ2-7	TGTGCCAGCAGGGGGGACCGACTATTGCCCTACGAGCAGTACTTC	CASRGDRLLPYEQYF
-	TRBV6-6	12	-	TRBJ1-5	TGTGCCAGCAGAAATAGCAATCAGCCCCAGCATTTT	CASRNSNQPQHF
-	TRBV7-2	13	-	TRBJ2-5	TGTGCCAGCAGCTTCGGCCGGGAGCAGACCCAGTACTTC	CASSFGREQTQYF
many	TRBV7-2	18	TRBD2	TRBJ2-3	TGTGCCAGCAGCGCTTTTGCGGGGGGCCGCCCCAGCACAGATACGCAGTATTTT	CASSAFAGGRPSTDTQYF
many	TRBV7-2	15	-	TRBJ2-5	TGTGCCAGCAGCCCAACCGGGACGTGGGTAGAGACCCAGTACTTC	CASSPTGTWVETQYF
-	TRBV12-3/TRBV12-4	13	-	TRBJ2-3	TGTGCCAGCAGTTTAACCTCTCCTGGTACGCAGTATTTT	CASSLTSPGTQYF
few	TRBV12-3/TRBV12-4	12	TRBD2	TRBJ2-1	TGTGCCAGCAGCCGGGGGGGCCCGAGGCAGTTCTTC	CASSRGGPRQFF
many	TRBV2	11	TRBD1	TRBJ2-7	TGTGCCAGCAGTGCCTGGACAGGGGTTTTCTTC	CASSAWTGVFF
-	TRBV7-2	13	-	TRBJ2-1	TGTGCCAGCAGCCACCTCTCGAGACGAGAGCAGTTATTC	CASSHLSRREQLF
many	TRBV12-3/TRBV12-4	11	-	TRBJ2-1	TGTGCCAGCAGTTTAGGCTATGAGCAGTTCTTC	CASSLGYEQFF
many	TRBV7-2	15	-	TRBJ1-2	TGTGCCAGCAGCTTGTCCCGGGACTCCAACTATGGCTACACCTTC	CASSLSRDSNYGYTF
-	TRBV20-1	13	-	TRBJ1-3	TGCAGTGCTAGCAAAATCTCTGGAAACACCATATATTTT	CSASKISGNTIYF
-	TRBV7-6	17	-	TRBJ2-6	TGTGCCAGCAGCGCCCGGGACACCCTTTTACGGGCCAACGTCCTGACTTTC	CASSARDTLLRANVLTF
-	TRBV7-2	15	-	TRBJ2-2	TGTGCCAGCAGCTTAGTTACAGTCAACACCGGGGAGCTGTTTTTT	CASSLVTVNTGELFF
many	TRBV6-1	14	-	TRBJ2-1	TGTGCCAGCACCCCTGGGGGTAAGGGCCATGAGCAGTTCTTC	CASTPGGKGHEQFF
-	TRBV20-1	18	TRBD1	TRBJ1-5	TGCAGTGCTAGAGATGGTAGTAAGACAGGGTGGGGCAATCAGCCCCAGCATTTT	CSARDGSKTGWGNQPQHF
few	TRBV20-1	14	-	TRBJ1-2	TGCAGTGCTAGACCGGGGCGGAACTCTTGGGGCTACACCTTC	CSARPGRNSWGYTF
-	TRBV4-3	20	TRBD2	TRBJ2-1	TGCGCCAGCAGCCAAGATCAACTCGGGGGGTCCGCTTACGTTTACAATGCGCAGTTCTTC	CASSQDQLGGSAYVYNAQFF
few	TRBV29-1	13	-	TRBJ2-3	TGCAGCGTTGGAGTGGGGGCCACAGATACGCAGTATTTT	CSVGVGATDTQYF
few	TRBV20-1	18	TRBD1	TRBJ1-5	TGCAGTGCTAGACCCCCAGGGGACAGGGGAAGACTCAATCAGCCCCAGCATTTT	CSARPPGDRGRLNQPQHF
many	TRBV7-2	14	TRBD1	TRBJ2-7	TGTGCCAGCAGCTTCGGTAAGACGACAGGGGAGCAGTACTTC	CASSFGKTTGEQYF
few	TRBV20-1	15	-	TRBJ2-7	TGCAGTGCTAGAGATGAGTCTCTTACTAATGGGGAGCAGTACTTC	CSARDESLTNGEQYF
few	TRBV6-2/TRBV6-3	20	TRBD2	TRBJ2-1	TGTGCCAGCAGTTACGGGCTAGCGGGGACCCCCTGGTTGCGTAGCAATGAGCAGTTCTTC	CASSYGLAGTPWLRSNEQFF
-	TRBV12-3/TRBV12-4	14	-	TRBJ2-4	TGTGCCAGCAGCAGGACCGCTTTGGGAAACATTCAGTACTTC	CASSRTALGNIQYF
-	TRBV7-2	16	-	TRBJ2-3	TGTGCCAGCACGAGACTACAGGGCAGGAGCACAGATACGCAGTATTTT	CASTRLQGRSTDTQYF
many	TRBV20-1	14	TRBD1	TRBJ1-3	TGCAGTGCTAGAACGACAGGGAGGGGAAACACCATATATTTT	CSARTTGRGNTIYF
-	TRBV20-1	13	-	TRBJ2-5	TGCAGTGCTGACGTGACGGGACAAGAGACCCAGTACTTC	CSADVTGQETQYF
-	TRBV20-1	13	-	TRBJ1-5	TGCAGTGCTAGAATCGGGTTAAGTCAGCCCCAGCATTTT	CSARIGLSQPQHF
few	TRBV10-3	13	-	TRBJ1-1	TGTGCCATCAGTGAGCGGGGGGGGACTGAAGCTTTCTTT	CAISERGGTEAFF
many	TRBV20-1	14	TRBD2	TRBJ2-1	TGCAGTGCCCAGGCGGGAGTCAATGTCAATGAGCAGTTCTTC	CSAQAGVNVNEQFF
many	TRBV29-1	15	TRBD2	TRBJ2-5	TGCAGCGGTGGGACTAGCGGGAGTGGGGGGGAGACCCAGTACTTC	CSGGTSGSGGETQYF
many	TRBV25-1	15	-	TRBJ1-5	TGTGCCAGCAGTGGGAGAGGAGGGGGCAATCAGCCCCAGCATTTT	CASSGRGGGNQPQHF
few	TRBV28	15	-	TRBJ1-4	TGTGCCAGCACCCCTAACGCCGCGGGAAATGAAAAACTGTTTTTT	CASTPNAAGNEKLFF
-	TRBV27	12	-	TRBJ2-2	TGTGCCAGCAGTCGCCTCACCGGGGAGCTGTTTTTT	CASSRLTGELFF
-	TRBV11-3	13	TRBD2	TRBJ2-1	TGTGCCAGCAGGGGAGGGATTCCCAATGAGCAGTTCTTC	CASRGGIPNEQFF
few	TRBV6-2/TRBV6-3	14	-	TRBJ2-3	TGTGCCAGCAGACCCCCGGGGCAAGTAGGTACGCAGTATTTT	CASRPPGQVGTQYF
few	TRBV4-2	15	TRBD2	TRBJ2-1	TGTGCCAGCAGCCCCGGGGACTATTCCTACAATGAGCAGTTCTTC	CASSPGDYSYNEQFF
many	TRBV7-2	13	-	TRBJ2-7	TGTGCCAGCAGCACCCCTTTTACCTACGAGCAGTACTTC	CASSTPFTYEQYF
-	TRBV19	14	-	TRBJ1-3	TGTGCCAGTAGTGGGACACGGCGACGAAACACCATATATTTT	CASSGTRRRNTIYF
few	TRBV12-3/TRBV12-4	12	-	TRBJ1-1	TGTGCCAGCAGTTTCCCAGGGTCGGGTGCTTTCTTT	CASSFPGSGAFF
-	TRBV24-1	16	TRBD1	TRBJ2-2	TGTGCCACCAGTGACCCGGGACAGGGGAACACCGGGGAGCTGTTTTTT	CATSDPGQGNTGELFF
few	TRBV19	12	TRBD2	TRBJ2-1	TGTGCCAGCGGCGGGGAGGGAAATGAGCAGTTCTTC	CASGGEGNEQFF
-	TRBV11-2	13	TRBD1	TRBJ2-5	TGTGCCAGCAGCTACGGGGACAGTCAATTCAAGTACTTC	CASSYGDSQFKYF
-	TRBV11-1	17	TRBD1	TRBJ1-1	TGTGCCAGCAGCCCTAGGGGAACAGGGGGCCGAAACACTGAAGCTTTCTTT	CASSPRGTGGRNTEAFF
many	TRBV11-2	15	TRBD1	TRBJ2-7	TGTGCCAGCAGCTCGAGGGGGACAGGGGTTTACGAGCAGTACTTC	CASSSRGTGVYEQYF